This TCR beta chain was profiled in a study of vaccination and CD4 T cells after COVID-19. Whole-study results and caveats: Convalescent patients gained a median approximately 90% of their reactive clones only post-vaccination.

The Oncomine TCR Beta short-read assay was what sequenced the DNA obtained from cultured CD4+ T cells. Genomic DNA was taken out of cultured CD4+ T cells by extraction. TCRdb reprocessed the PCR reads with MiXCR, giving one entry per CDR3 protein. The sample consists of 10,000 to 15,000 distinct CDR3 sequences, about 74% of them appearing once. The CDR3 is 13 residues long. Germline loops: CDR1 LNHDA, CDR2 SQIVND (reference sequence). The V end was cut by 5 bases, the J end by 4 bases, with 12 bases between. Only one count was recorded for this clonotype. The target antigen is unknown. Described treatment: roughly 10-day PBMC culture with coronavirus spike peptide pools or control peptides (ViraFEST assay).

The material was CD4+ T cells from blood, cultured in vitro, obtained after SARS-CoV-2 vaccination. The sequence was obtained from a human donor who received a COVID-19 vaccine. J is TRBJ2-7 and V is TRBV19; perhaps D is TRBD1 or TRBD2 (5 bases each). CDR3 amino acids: CASSPGTEYEQYF. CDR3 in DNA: TGTGCCAGTAGTCCTGGGACGGAGTACGAGCAGTACTTC.